A selection of T cell receptor beta chains follows, all from one sample in a study of cytomegalovirus exposure and HLA in healthy donors. Measured with immunoSEQ multiplex PCR; TCRdb has only the in-frame clones, and not every one. The sample holds approximately 210,000 clones, roughly 83% seen once. Sequenced: PBMCs. Receptors were obtained from a male donor in good health and CMV-seropositive. CDR3s include the opening cysteine and the closing phenylalanine or tryptophan.

v_call,j_call,cdr3_aa
TRBV5-5,TRBJ1-5,CASSPWLEGNQPQHF
TRBV6-5,TRBJ2-7,CASSYDGVGDEQYF
TRBV19,TRBJ2-7,CASKGAGGLGPYEQYF
TRBV13,TRBJ1-2,CASSLGLIRANYGYTF
TRBV7-2,TRBJ1-2,CASSLEIGGAGYGYTF
TRBV15,TRBJ2-5,CATSGPGQGLETQYF
TRBV10-2,TRBJ2-5,CASNRAGGLQETQYF
TRBV7-9,TRBJ1-4,CASSSLQGGEKLFF
TRBV7-2,TRBJ2-7,CASSLVGQGSYEQYF
TRBV6-5,TRBJ1-1,CASTLTGNTEAFF
TRBV15,TRBJ1-2,CATSSAPDTNYGYTF
TRBV4-3,TRBJ1-3,CASSQDKGQSSGNTIYF
TRBV11-2,TRBJ2-3,CASSRLRGGGTDTQYF
TRBV6-1,TRBJ1-3,CASSRAGPSGNTIYF
TRBV7-9,TRBJ1-6,CASSSQTGSVYTSPLHF
TRBV5-1,TRBJ2-1,CASSLDSYNEQFF
TRBV7-2,TRBJ2-7,CASSSTTGLASYEQYF
TRBV28,TRBJ1-2,CASSLLGGYTF
TRBV7-3,TRBJ1-2,CASSPTPGGLYGYTF
TRBV11-2,TRBJ1-1,CASSSWTGVEGTEAFF
TRBV27,TRBJ2-7,CASSPLGGAYEQYF
TRBV5-1,TRBJ1-1,CASSVASGGTEAFF
TRBV19,TRBJ1-2,CASRVTGTGDSNYGYTF
TRBV5-6,TRBJ1-2,CASSPWPPGNYGYTF
TRBV11-1,TRBJ1-1,CASSGLGDRYTEAFF
TRBV27,TRBJ2-1,CASSLTSRGTSMEQFF
TRBV2,TRBJ2-1,CASSVTSGYNEQFF
TRBV28,TRBJ1-2,CASSLRRNYGYTF
TRBV7-9,TRBJ1-2,CATMTGDNYGYTF
TRBV27,TRBJ2-1,CASSSGTGYNEQFF
TRBV4-3,TRBJ1-1,CASSQDIGGGGTEAFF
TRBV6-5,TRBJ2-7,CASSLRGYEQYF
TRBV28,TRBJ1-5,CASSMDLSSNQPQHF
TRBV5-6,TRBJ1-5,CASSGGTGAPNQPQHF
TRBV9,TRBJ2-1,CASRPTSGNYNEQFF
TRBV9,TRBJ1-1,CASTQPGTGDTEAFF
TRBV9,TRBJ1-2,CASSVGYGPTNGYTF
TRBV10-3,TRBJ1-2,CAIRDFAGIWVGYTF
TRBV5-1,TRBJ1-1,CASRILGVMNTEAFF
TRBV7-6,TRBJ2-1,CASSLDLTSGRNEQFF
TRBV30,TRBJ1-5,CAWSGASYQPQHF
TRBV18,TRBJ2-7,CASSPGSDRGSYEQYF
TRBV7-6,TRBJ1-5,CASSLTGSNQPQHF
TRBV2,TRBJ2-2,CASSLQGPGTGELFF
TRBV5-1,TRBJ2-5,CASTPTDTAGETQYF
TRBV5-1,TRBJ1-6,CASSSQSNSPLHF
TRBV7-6,TRBJ2-1,CASSPWTSGGASEQFF
TRBV7-8,TRBJ1-6,CATRQGQGSPLHF
TRBV9,TRBJ2-5,CASSVGPGQGAEQYF
TRBV28,TRBJ1-2,CASSLVGGNGYTF
TRBV4-1,TRBJ1-1,CASSQDQRTEAFF
TRBV21-1,TRBJ2-2,CASPQMRSPPGELFF